This T cell receptor (beta chain) was profiled in a study of cytomegalovirus exposure and HLA in healthy donors. PCR was performed using 60 Vbeta and 13 Jbeta primers. Repertoires were generated with immunoSEQ multiplex PCR, while TCRdb's copy carries only in-frame clones and drops some. The sample lists about 220,000 clones; 65% to 75% were seen once. This clone was seen only a few times. Its antigen is unidentified. Given a far larger clone just one base away, this is likely a sequencing read error. Other DNA sequences in this specimen translate into the identical CDR3. Whole-study findings and limits: Three chains tied to CMV proved CMV antigen-specific in vitro. Owing to their indistinguishability, certain V segments, notably TRBV6-2 and TRBV6-3, were excluded. Other equally common chains were less clonally expanded than HLA-associated TCR beta chains, a later analysis showed. According to the study, 160 or so TCR beta chains were cytomegalovirus-associated.

The V gene's germline CDR1 is LGHNA and CDR2 YNFKEQ. This CDR3 comprises 16 residues. The source of this sequence is a woman aged 25 to 39 in good health and CMV-seronegative. The material sequenced was PBMCs. This rearrangement joins TRBV4-2 to TRBJ2-7, with TRBD2 matching 11 bases. CDR3 protein: CASSQEFSGGANEQYF. CDR3 nucleotides: TGTGCCAGCAGCCAAGAATTTAGCGGGGGGGCCAACGAGCAGTACTTT.